The 14 T cell receptor beta chains reported below all come from one sample, sequenced in a study of T cell repertoires in aging, cancer and after chemotherapy. A mixed TRB-A/B primer pool amplified rearranged TRB by multiplex touch-down PCR. TCRdb re-analysed the multiplex PCR reads in MiXCR, keeping a single row per CDR3 protein. The profile shows 20,000 or so distinct CDR3 sequences, roughly two fifths of them singletons. The template was genomic DNA from peripheral blood, not RNA. Sequencing was performed on blood. The receptors stem from a human donor with a solid tumor.

In this sample, this clonotype turned up a few times. The V call is TRBV5-5, the J call TRBJ1-4, with TRBD1 matching 8 bases. Germline-derived CDR1 and CDR2 are SGHKS and YYEKEE (reference sequence). With 0 bases clipped from V and 5 bases from J, the junction kept 12 bases outside the gene matches. This CDR3 spans 18 amino acids. CDR3 residues: CASSLDGQGGYLNEKLFF. The CDR3 bases are TGTGCCAGCAGCTTGGATGGACAGGGTGGATACCTAAATGAAAAACTGTTTTTT. Together with reference TRBV5-5 and TRBJ1-4, the CDR3 gives the full variable domain: DAGVTQSPTHLIKTRGQQVTLRCSPISGHKSVSWYQQVLGQGPQFIFQYYEKEERGRGNFPDRFSARQFPNYSSELNVNALLLGDSALYLCASSLDGQGGYLNEKLFFGSGTQLSVL.

The chain is built from TRBV12-3 or TRBV12-4 and TRBJ1-1, with TRBD1 matching 11 bases. With 6 bases clipped from V and 4 bases from J, the junction kept 13 bases outside the gene matches. CDR3 length equals 17 residues. The chain's CDR3 is CASRTWRTGGIGTEAFF. CDR3 DNA: TGTGCCAGCAGAACTTGGAGGACAGGGGGCATCGGCACTGAAGCTTTCTTT.

The gene calls are TRBV7-6 and TRBJ2-2; tentative D call: TRBD2 (6 bases). This CDR3 comprises 15 residues. CDR1 and CDR2 from the germline V gene are SGHVS and FNYEAQ. Deletions cut 6 bases from V and 1 base from J, with 12 bases between. As DNA, the CDR3 is TGTGCCAGCAGTGCACTAGCCAGGAACACCGGGGAGCTGTTTTTT. It is translated as CASSALARNTGELFF.

This clonotype has a handful of counts. This chain joins TRBV29-1 and TRBJ1-1; D call uncertain. The CDR3 loop spans 10 amino acids. The germline V gene encodes CDR1 SQVTM and CDR2 ANQGSEA. V was trimmed by 6 bases and J by 13 bases, leaving 15 bases between them. The CDR3 coding sequence is TGCAGCGTCCCTAACTACCGTAGTTTCTTT. It yields the protein CSVPNYRSFF.

By share of the sample, this clonotype is medium-sized (0.01 to 0.1%). The gene calls are TRBV29-1 and TRBJ2-1; maybe TRBD1 (6 bases). V gave up 7 bases and J gave up 5 bases, with 12 bases separating them. CDR1 is SQVTM, CDR2 ANQGSEA, per germline. This CDR3 is built from 12 residues. The CDR3 DNA is TGCAGCGCGAATACAGGGCACAATGAGCAGTTCTTC. Residues: CSANTGHNEQFF.

By share, this clonotype ranks as medium-sized. The chain carries TRBV27 and TRBJ2-1, with TRBD2 matching 8 bases. The germline V gene has CDR1 MNHEY and CDR2 SMNVEV (reference sequence). CDR3 length equals 18 residues. J gave up 5 bases and V 5 bases, and 17 bases lay outside the gene matches. CDR3 sequence: CASSLPGEASGPNNEQFF. The CDR3 nucleotides are TGTGCCAGCAGTCTCCCCGGTGAGGCTAGCGGGCCTAACAATGAGCAGTTCTTC.

This clonotype is medium-sized within its sample. V and J are TRBV13 and TRBJ1-4; 7 bases line up with TRBD1. Trimming at V came to 3 bases and at J to 7 bases, leaving 11 bases not matched to a gene. Germline-derived CDR1 and CDR2 are PRHDT and FYEKMQ (reference sequence). This CDR3 region has 16 residues. In DNA, the CDR3 is TGTGCCAGCAGCTTGGGACAGCGCTCTGCGGGTGAAAAACTGTTTTTT. This encodes CASSLGQRSAGEKLFF.

J is TRBJ1-4 and V is TRBV7-9; 9 bases fit TRBD1. Germline CDR1 and CDR2: SEHNR and FQNEAQ (reference sequence). J lost 3 bases, V lost 5 bases, and 22 bases had no gene match. The CDR3 spans 21 residues. Here the CDR3 DNA reads TGTGCCAGCAGCCTATCGCAAAGGACAGGGGCCGTCAGAGGACCTAATGAAAAACTGTTTTTT. It translates to CASSLSQRTGAVRGPNEKLFF.

The gene calls are TRBV19 and TRBJ2-7; either TRBD1 or TRBD2 may fit D (5 bases each). Trimming took 9 bases from V and 3 from J, leaving 15 bases between them. Germline V CDR1 and CDR2: LNHDA, SQIVND (reference sequence). This CDR3 is built from 13 residues. The chain's CDR3 is CARDRDVSYEQYF. In DNA form, the CDR3 reads TGTGCCAGGGACCGGGACGTCAGCTACGAGCAGTACTTC. The full variable domain, with the rest looked up from reference TRBV19 and TRBJ2-7, is DGGITQSPKYLFRKEGQNVTLSCEQNLNHDAMYWYRQDPGQGLRLIYYSQIVNDFQKGDIAEGYSVSREKKESFPLTVTSAQKNPTAFYLCARDRDVSYEQYFGPGTRLTVT.

The V and J genes are TRBV12-3 or TRBV12-4 and TRBJ2-1, with 9 bases matching TRBD2. This CDR3 spans 17 amino acids. V shed 6 bases, J shed 7 bases, and the junction held 16 bases outside the gene matches. CDR3 residues: CASSPLGGGAVWNEQFF. The CDR3 DNA sequence: TGTGCCAGCAGCCCACTGGGCGGGGGGGCCGTTTGGAATGAGCAGTTCTTC.

This clonotype qualifies as medium-sized (0.01 to 0.1%). This chain links TRBV6-1 with TRBJ2-3; 10 bases map to TRBD2. After removal of 3 bases from V and 5 bases from J, the junction contained 8 bases not matched to a gene. Germline lookup yields CDR1 MNHNS and CDR2 SASEGT. The CDR3 is 16 amino acids. CDR3 sequence: CASSDGAGGLVDTQYF. The CDR3 nucleotides are TGTGCCAGCAGTGACGGAGCGGGGGGGCTAGTAGATACGCAGTATTTT.

V usage is TRBV6-5 and J usage is TRBJ2-3; no definite D call. CDR3 length equals 14 residues. Trimming removed 0 bases at V and 7 bases at J, with 11 bases between. Germline lookup yields CDR1 MNHEY and CDR2 SVGAGI. This chain's CDR3 is CASSYSVDQHTQYF. CDR3 in DNA: TGTGCCAGCAGTTACTCGGTCGACCAACATACGCAGTATTTT.

There are a few counts of this clonotype. CDR3 sequence (DNA): TGTGCCACCAGCAGAGATCGAAACGGGAGGAGAGAAGAGACCCAGTACTTC. Protein product: CATSRDRNGRREETQYF. The chain combines TRBV15 with TRBJ2-5, with 7 bases that match TRBD2. CDR1 and CDR2 from the germline V gene are LNHNV and YYDKDF (reference sequence). The CDR3 has 17 amino acids. V shed 0 bases and J 3 bases; nucleotides not matched to a gene: 10.

A note on this clonotype: A junction boundary mismatches the germline segment, possibly from a read error. The chain employs TRBV19 and TRBJ2-3; D is unclear. Germline loops: CDR1 LNHDA, CDR2 SQIVND (reference sequence). CDR3 size: 15 residues. The CDR3 loop reads CASSMYASSIDTQYF. CDR3 nucleotides: TGTGCCAGTAGTATGTATGCCAGTAGCATAGATACGCAGTATTTT. The complete variable domain, with remaining parts taken from reference TRBV19 and TRBJ2-3, reads DGGITQSPKYLFRKEGQNVTLSCEQNLNHDAMYWYRQDPGQGLRLIYYSQIVNDFQKGDIAEGYSVSREKKESFPLTVTSAQKNPTAFYLCASSMYASSIDTQYFGPGTRLTVL.